The 23 T cell receptor beta chains given below trace back to one sample, sequenced in a study of cytotoxic CD8 clonotypes in ibrutinib-treated CLL. Method: immunoSEQ multiplex PCR; TCRdb's copy keeps in-frame clones and lacks some. The table includes approximately 130,000 clones, under 90% detected once. This specimen was PBMCs, taken after 24 months of ibrutinib treatment. The receptor source for this set is a human donor with chronic lymphocytic leukemia.

The J gene is TRBJ2-7, the V gene TRBV2; the D is unclear. CDR3 length: 11 residues. Germline CDR1 is SNHLY and CDR2 is FYNNEI. Trimming took off 8 bases at V and 4 bases at J, with 9 bases between the two ends. In DNA form, the CDR3 reads TGTGCCAGCCACAAAGATTACGAGCAGTACTTC. Translation: CASHKDYEQYF.

The CDR3 bases are TGCGCCAGCAGCTTGGGGGGGCTAGAGACCCAGTACTTC. It is translated as CASSLGGLETQYF. V usage is TRBV5-1 and J usage is TRBJ2-5; D is perhaps TRBD1 (6 bases). The germline CDR1 and CDR2 sequences are SGHRS and YFSETQ. The CDR3 length is 13 residues. V was cut by 0 bases and J by 4 bases, with 7 bases left in between.

This chain connects TRBV7-6 to TRBJ1-2; TRBD1 is a possible D gene (5 bases). CDR1 is SGHVS and CDR2 is FNYEAQ in the germline V gene. The CDR3 is 14 amino acids. Trimming shortened V by 3 bases and J by 0 bases, and 8 bases separated the two germline ends. In DNA, the CDR3 is TGTGCCAGCAGCTTCCAGGGACCTAACTATGGCTACACCTTC. Amino acid sequence: CASSFQGPNYGYTF.

The chain employs TRBV7-9 and TRBJ2-6, with 7 bases matching TRBD1. Germline-derived CDR1 and CDR2 are SEHNR and FQNEAQ (reference sequence). The CDR3 is 15 residues long. V was clipped by 5 bases and J by 4 bases; unmatched bases: 5. As DNA, the CDR3 is TGTGCCAGCAGCCAGACAGGGATCGGGGCCAACGTCCTGACTTTC. Translated: CASSQTGIGANVLTF.

V is TRBV5-1 and J is TRBJ2-7, with D perhaps being TRBD1 or TRBD2 (5 bases each). Trimming stripped 1 base from V and 5 bases from J, with 16 bases between. This CDR3 region has 15 residues. Per germline, CDR1 SGHRS and CDR2 YFSETQ. The CDR3 sequence: CASSLQSGSSDEQYF. The DNA of the CDR3 is TGCGCCAGCAGCTTGCAGTCAGGGAGTAGTGACGAGCAGTACTTC.

The CDR3 DNA is TGTGCCAGCAGCCTACCCAGGAACACTGAAGCTTTCTTT. Its translation is CASSLPRNTEAFF. The V call is TRBV6-6, the J call TRBJ1-1; D ambiguous. Trimming took 6 bases from V and 1 from J, leaving 9 bases between them. CDR1 is MNHNY, CDR2 SVGAGI, per germline (reference sequence). The CDR3 is 13 residues long.

This clone has more than one count but fewer than ten. The chain links TRBV18 to TRBJ1-1; a weak D match, TRBD1 (6 bases). Germline-derived CDR1 and CDR2 are KGHSH and LQKENI. Trimming stripped 6 bases from V and 1 base from J, with 18 bases between. This CDR3 contains 16 residues. The CDR3 loop reads CASSLRGGQGNTEAFF. CDR3 nucleotides: TGTGCCAGCTCGCTCCGGGGGGGGCAAGGGAACACTGAAGCTTTCTTT.

V usage is TRBV9 and J usage is TRBJ2-5, with D tentatively TRBD1 (5 bases). Trimming removed 0 bases at V and 5 bases at J, with 11 bases between. Germline-derived CDR1 and CDR2 are SGDLS and YYNGEE. CDR3 length: 14 amino acids. CDR3 nucleotides: TGTGCCAGCAGCGTAGAGGATGGGGCGGAGACCCAGTACTTC. It codes for CASSVEDGAETQYF. The variable domain in full, completed from reference TRBV9 and TRBJ2-5, reads DSGVTQTPKHLITATGQRVTLRCSPRSGDLSVYWYQQSLDQGLQFLIQYYNGEERAKGNILERFSAQQFPDLHSELNLSSLELGDSALYFCASSVEDGAETQYFGPGTRLLVL.

V and J are TRBV27 and TRBJ1-4, with 7 nucleotides matching TRBD1. Germline CDR1 MNHEY, CDR2 SMNVEV (reference sequence). This CDR3 has 14 amino acids. The V and J ends lost 5 bases and 5 bases, in that order; junction bases with no gene match: 5. In nucleotides, the CDR3 is TGTGCCAGCAGTCGCCTGACAGGGAATGAAAAACTGTTTTTT. This translates into CASSRLTGNEKLFF. Full variable domain (rest looked up from reference TRBV27 and TRBJ1-4): EAQVTQNPRYLITVTGKKLTVTCSQNMNHEYMSWYRQDPGLGLRQIYYSMNVEVTDKGDVPEGYKVSRKEKRNFPLILESPSPNQTSLYFCASSRLTGNEKLFFGSGTQLSVL.

The genes are TRBV12-5 and TRBJ2-7; the D gene is possibly TRBD2 (7 bases). Trimming removed 9 bases from V and 0 bases from J, with 21 bases in between. CDR1 is LGHNT and CDR2 is FRNRAP in the germline V gene. The CDR3 spans 16 residues. The DNA for the CDR3 is TGTGCTAGCGGCGATCGGGGGGCCTCTACCTCCTACGAGCAGTACTTC. It codes for CASGDRGASTSYEQYF.

The sample holds one count of this clone. V is TRBV6-1 and J is TRBJ2-5; the D gene is possibly TRBD1 (5 bases). The germline V and J ends were trimmed by 1 base and 1 base, with 13 bases remaining between them. The CDR3 sequence is 16 residues long. The germline V gene has CDR1 MNHNS and CDR2 SASEGT. CDR3 DNA sequence: TGTGCCAGCAGTGAAGGTACAGGCCGACCCCAAGAGACCCAGTACTTC. Translating gives CASSEGTGRPQETQYF.

This chain joins TRBV28 and TRBJ1-1; tentative D call: TRBD1 (5 bases). CDR3 length equals 14 residues. Germline CDR1 and CDR2: MDHEN and SYDVKM. V was trimmed by 1 base and J by 7 bases, leaving 13 bases between them. The CDR3 loop is CASSLSGPRREAFF. For the CDR3, the DNA is TGTGCCAGCAGTTTATCAGGGCCTCGACGTGAAGCTTTCTTT.

The chain joins TRBV5-1 to TRBJ2-7; D is unresolved. V lost 0 bases to trimming and J lost 2 bases, with 6 bases between them. The CDR3 is 13 amino acids. From germline, CDR1 is SGHRS and CDR2 YFSETQ. CDR3 sequence reads: CASSLGRPYEQYF. CDR3 nucleotides: TGCGCCAGCAGCTTGGGCCGACCCTACGAGCAGTACTTC.

The CDR3 region has the DNA TGCAGCGTCTCTGACAGGGGGGCCTACAATGAGCAGTTCTTC. Amino acids: CSVSDRGAYNEQFF. The J gene is TRBJ2-1, the V gene TRBV29-1, with TRBD1 matching over 9 bases. Germline lookup yields CDR1 SQVTM and CDR2 ANQGSEA. With 6 bases clipped from V and 2 bases from J, the junction kept 5 bases outside the gene matches. The CDR3 totals 14 residues.

The V gene is TRBV6-1, the J gene TRBJ1-1; D is possibly TRBD1 (6 bases). Germline values: CDR1 MNHNS, CDR2 SASEGT. V was pared by 4 bases and J by 5 bases, with 11 bases between. CDR3 size: 13 residues. The CDR3: CASSAEGGTEAFF. The CDR3 nucleotides are TGTGCCAGCAGTGCCGAGGGGGGGACTGAAGCTTTCTTT.

This chain connects TRBV2 to TRBJ2-2, with 8 bases lining up with TRBD1. V lost 6 bases, J lost 6 bases, and 6 bases stayed unmatched. Per germline, CDR1 SNHLY and CDR2 FYNNEI. This CDR3 has 14 amino acids. The CDR3 loop is CASRDRAYSGELFF. As DNA, the CDR3 is TGTGCCAGCAGGGACAGGGCGTACTCCGGGGAGCTGTTTTTT.

V and J are TRBV15 and TRBJ2-3; D is uncertain. V was shortened by 2 bases and J by 2 bases, with 17 bases between the two germline ends. The CDR3 sequence is 17 residues long. Germline CDR1 reads LNHNV; CDR2 reads YYDKDF (reference sequence). The CDR3 loop reads CATSRRTSTTYTDTQYF. Written as DNA, the CDR3 is TGTGCCACCAGCAGACGGACGTCCACCACATACACAGATACGCAGTATTTT.

This rearrangement joins TRBV2 to TRBJ2-7; 10 bases are shared with TRBD1. Trimming took 6 bases from V and 2 from J; bases not matched to a gene: 4. The CDR3 has 14 residues. From germline, CDR1 is SNHLY and CDR2 FYNNEI. In nucleotides, the CDR3 is TGTGCCAGCAGGACCGGGACAGGGGCCTACGAGCAGTACTTC. Its translation is CASRTGTGAYEQYF.

The chain joins TRBV6-6 to TRBJ2-7, with 9 bases matching TRBD1. CDR3 size: 14 residues. Looked up from germline, CDR1 is MNHNY and CDR2 is SVGAGI (reference sequence). With V trimmed by 5 bases and J by 4 bases, 6 bases remained unmatched. The CDR3, as DNA: TGTGCCAGCAGTCCAGGGACAGGGAGGTACGAGCAGTACTTC. Amino acid sequence: CASSPGTGRYEQYF.

The chain is built from TRBV7-2 and TRBJ2-3; D possibly corresponds to TRBD1 (6 bases). The V end lost 4 bases, the J end lost 4 bases, and 9 bases lay between the germline ends. The CDR3 is made up of 13 amino acids. The germline gives CDR1 SGHTA, CDR2 FQGNSA. The CDR3 reads CASSSDRADTQYF. In DNA, the CDR3 is TGTGCCAGCAGCTCGGACAGAGCAGATACGCAGTATTTT. The whole variable domain, remainder taken from reference TRBV7-2 and TRBJ2-3, is GAGVSQSPSNKVTEKGKDVELRCDPISGHTALYWYRQSLGQGLEFLIYFQGNSAPDKSGLPSDRFSAERTGGSVSTLTIQRTQQEDSAVYLCASSSDRADTQYFGPGTRLTVL.

V gene TRBV7-8 combines with J gene TRBJ1-5; D ambiguous. Trimming cost V 1 base and J 0 bases, with 13 bases left between them. From germline, CDR1 is SGHVS and CDR2 FQNEAQ. The CDR3 has 17 amino acids. The CDR3 protein is CASSLVGGLGSNQPQHF. The DNA for the CDR3 is TGTGCCAGCAGCTTAGTTGGAGGGTTAGGTAGCAATCAGCCCCAGCATTTT.

The rearrangement links TRBV10-2 to TRBJ1-2; 8 nucleotides agree with TRBD1. After removal of 0 bases from V and 5 bases from J, the junction contained 2 bases not matched to a gene. Germline V gives CDR1 WSHSY, CDR2 SAAADI. The CDR3 consists of 14 residues. This CDR3 reads CASSESQGAYGYTF. As DNA, the CDR3 is TGCGCCAGCAGTGAGTCCCAGGGGGCGTATGGCTACACCTTC.

This rearrangement joins TRBV6-1 to TRBJ1-1, with 10 bases aligning to TRBD1. The CDR3 runs 14 residues. From germline, CDR1 is MNHNS and CDR2 SASEGT. Trimming cost V 7 bases and J 5 bases; bases outside gene matches: 7. CDR3 loop: CASMRQGARTEAFF. The CDR3 nucleotides are TGTGCCAGCATGCGACAGGGGGCGCGAACTGAAGCTTTCTTT.